The text below deals with one T cell receptor (beta chain). Its cognate antigen is unknown. Alpha and beta constant-region primers primed reverse transcription of about 470 ng RNA. Using multiplexing indices, alpha and beta chain libraries were generated apart by chain-specific third strand synthesis. MiXCR, run by TCRdb on the 5' RACE reads, gives a single entry per CDR3 protein. The sample shows about 3,900 distinct CDR3 sequences, approximately 30% of them seen only once. CDR3 length equals 14 residues. Germline loops: CDR1 SGHRS, CDR2 YFSETQ. V lost 2 bases and J lost 3, with 12 bases in between. These data come from a study of HIV-infected patients and healthy controls. Points from the study as a whole: HIV+ repertoires were severely depleted of MAIT alpha-chain CDR3s, unlike healthy controls. With just sixteen HIV-infected individuals processed, the findings' generality was considered strongly limited.

Follow-up blood was drawn about 14 weeks, roughly three months, after antiretroviral therapy began. Whole blood was used without fractionation, so all unsorted peripheral T cells were included. This chain links TRBV5-1 with TRBJ2-7, with D uncertain. This TCR came from an adult with HIV infection. The sample here was blood, taken during antiretroviral therapy. The CDR3 DNA reads as TGCGCCAGCAGCTTCCCCGACACGAACTACGAGCAGTACTTC. It yields the protein CASSFPDTNYEQYF. Using reference TRBV5-1 and TRBJ2-7 for the parts outside the CDR3, the full variable domain is KAGVTQTPRYLIKTRGQQVTLSCSPISGHRSVSWYQQTPGQGLQFLFEYFSETQRNKGNFPGRFSGRQFSNSRSEMNVSTLELGDSALYLCASSFPDTNYEQYFGPGTRLTVT.